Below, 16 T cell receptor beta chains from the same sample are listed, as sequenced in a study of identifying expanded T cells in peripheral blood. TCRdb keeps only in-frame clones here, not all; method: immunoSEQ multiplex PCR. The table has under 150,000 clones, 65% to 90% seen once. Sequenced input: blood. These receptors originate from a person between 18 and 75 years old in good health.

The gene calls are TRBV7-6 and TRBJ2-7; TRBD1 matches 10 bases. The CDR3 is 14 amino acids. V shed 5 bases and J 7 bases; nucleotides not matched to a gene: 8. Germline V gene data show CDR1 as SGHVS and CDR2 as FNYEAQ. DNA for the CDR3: TGTGCCAGCAGCCCGACAGGGGGCGAGGAGGAGCAGTACTTC. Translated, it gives CASSPTGGEEEQYF.

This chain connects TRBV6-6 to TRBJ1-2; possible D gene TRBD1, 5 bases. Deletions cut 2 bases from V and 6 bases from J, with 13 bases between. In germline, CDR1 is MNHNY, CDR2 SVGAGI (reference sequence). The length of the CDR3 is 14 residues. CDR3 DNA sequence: TGTGCCAGCAGTTACAGGGGCAGAGAGAATGGCTACACCTTC. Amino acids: CASSYRGRENGYTF.

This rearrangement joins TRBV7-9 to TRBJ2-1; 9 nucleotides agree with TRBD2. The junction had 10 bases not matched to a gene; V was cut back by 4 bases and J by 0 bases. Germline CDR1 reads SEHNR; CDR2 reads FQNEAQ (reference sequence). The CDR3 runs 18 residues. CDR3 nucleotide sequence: TGTGCCAGCAGCTCGGACATACTTAGCGGGAGCTCCTACAATGAGCAGTTCTTC. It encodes CASSSDILSGSSYNEQFF. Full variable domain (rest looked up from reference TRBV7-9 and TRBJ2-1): DTGVSQNPRHKITKRGQNVTFRCDPISEHNRLYWYRQTLGQGPEFLTYFQNEAQLEKSRLLSDRFSAERPKGSFSTLEIQRTEQGDSAMYLCASSSDILSGSSYNEQFFGPGTRLTVL.

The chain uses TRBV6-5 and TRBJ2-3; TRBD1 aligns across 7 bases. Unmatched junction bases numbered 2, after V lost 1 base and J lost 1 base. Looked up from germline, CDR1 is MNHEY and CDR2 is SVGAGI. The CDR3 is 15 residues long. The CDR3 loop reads CASSYYGQGTDTQYF. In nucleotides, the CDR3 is TGTGCCAGCAGTTACTACGGACAGGGCACAGATACGCAGTATTTT.

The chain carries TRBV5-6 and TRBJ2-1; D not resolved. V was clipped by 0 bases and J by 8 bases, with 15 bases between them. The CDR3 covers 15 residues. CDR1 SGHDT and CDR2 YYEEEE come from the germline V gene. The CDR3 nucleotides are TGTGCCAGCAGCTTGGCCGGGTCCCCCCCCCATGAGCAGTTCTTC. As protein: CASSLAGSPPHEQFF.

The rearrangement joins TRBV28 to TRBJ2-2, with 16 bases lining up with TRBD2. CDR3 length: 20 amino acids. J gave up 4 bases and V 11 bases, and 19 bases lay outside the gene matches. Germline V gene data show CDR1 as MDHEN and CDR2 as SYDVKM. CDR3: CAVPFLPGTSGRVGTGELFF. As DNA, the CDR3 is TGTGCCGTACCTTTTCTACCCGGGACTAGCGGGAGGGTTGGCACCGGGGAGCTGTTTTTT. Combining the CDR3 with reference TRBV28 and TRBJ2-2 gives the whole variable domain DVKVTQSSRYLVKRTGEKVFLECVQDMDHENMFWYRQDPGLGLRLIYFSYDVKMKEKGDIPEGYSVSREKKERFSLILESASTNQTSMYLCAVPFLPGTSGRVGTGELFFGEGSRLTVL.

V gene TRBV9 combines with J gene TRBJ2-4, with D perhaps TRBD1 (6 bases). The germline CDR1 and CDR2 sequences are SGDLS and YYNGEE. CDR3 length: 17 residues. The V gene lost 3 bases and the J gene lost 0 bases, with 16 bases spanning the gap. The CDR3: CASSDAKTGGAKNIQYF. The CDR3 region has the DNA TGTGCCAGCAGCGATGCGAAGACAGGCGGAGCCAAAAACATTCAGTACTTC.

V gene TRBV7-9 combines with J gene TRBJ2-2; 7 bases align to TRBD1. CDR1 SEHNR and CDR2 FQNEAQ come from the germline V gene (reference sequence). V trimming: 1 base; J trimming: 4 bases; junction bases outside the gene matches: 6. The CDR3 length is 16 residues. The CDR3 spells CASSLEGGLSTGELFF. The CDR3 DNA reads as TGTGCCAGCAGCTTAGAAGGGGGCTTATCCACCGGGGAGCTGTTTTTT.

The CDR3, as DNA: TGTGCCAGCAGCTTGGATTCACCGAACAGGGGGACGGGCTACACCTTC. Translating it yields CASSLDSPNRGTGYTF. This rearrangement joins TRBV4-2 to TRBJ1-2; 8 positions agree with TRBD1. CDR1 and CDR2 (germline): LGHNA, YNFKEQ. J lost 8 bases, V lost 5 bases, and 16 bases had no gene match. This CDR3 is 16 amino acids long.

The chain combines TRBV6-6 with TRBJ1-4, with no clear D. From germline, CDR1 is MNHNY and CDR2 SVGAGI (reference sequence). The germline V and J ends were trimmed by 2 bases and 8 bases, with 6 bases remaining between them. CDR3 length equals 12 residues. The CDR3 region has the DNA TGTGCCAGCAGTTACCTACAGGAAAAACTGTTTTTT. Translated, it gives CASSYLQEKLFF.

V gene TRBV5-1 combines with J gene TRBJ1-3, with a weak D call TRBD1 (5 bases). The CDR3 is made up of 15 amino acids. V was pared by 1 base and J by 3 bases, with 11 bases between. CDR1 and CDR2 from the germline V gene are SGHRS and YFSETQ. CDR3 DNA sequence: TGCGCCAGCAGCTTGACAGGTTCGGGTGGAAACACCATATATTTT. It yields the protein CASSLTGSGGNTIYF. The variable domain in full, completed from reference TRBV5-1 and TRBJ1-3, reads KAGVTQTPRYLIKTRGQQVTLSCSPISGHRSVSWYQQTPGQGLQFLFEYFSETQRNKGNFPGRFSGRQFSNSRSEMNVSTLELGDSALYLCASSLTGSGGNTIYFGEGSWLTVV.

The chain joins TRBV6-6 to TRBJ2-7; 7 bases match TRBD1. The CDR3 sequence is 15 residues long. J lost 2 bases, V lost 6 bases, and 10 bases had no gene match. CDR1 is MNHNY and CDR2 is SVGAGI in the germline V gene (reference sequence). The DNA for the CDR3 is TGTGCCAGCAGGGGGACAGACGCACCTACCTACGAGCAGTACTTC. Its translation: CASRGTDAPTYEQYF.

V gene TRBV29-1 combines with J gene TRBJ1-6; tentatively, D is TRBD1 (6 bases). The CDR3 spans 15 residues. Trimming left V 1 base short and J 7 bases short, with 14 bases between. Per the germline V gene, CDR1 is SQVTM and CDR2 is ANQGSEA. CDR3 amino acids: CSVEGTARKNSPLHF. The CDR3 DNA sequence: TGCAGCGTTGAAGGGACAGCTCGGAAAAATTCACCCCTCCACTTT.

The CDR3 sequence is CASSGQLYEQYF. The CDR3 DNA is TGCGCCAGCAGTGGACAGCTATACGAGCAGTACTTC. The chain couples TRBV5-1 to TRBJ2-7, with a tentative D call TRBD1 (6 bases). This CDR3 is built from 12 residues. CDR1 SGHRS and CDR2 YFSETQ come from the germline V gene. V dropped 5 bases and J dropped 4 bases, with 10 bases sitting between them.

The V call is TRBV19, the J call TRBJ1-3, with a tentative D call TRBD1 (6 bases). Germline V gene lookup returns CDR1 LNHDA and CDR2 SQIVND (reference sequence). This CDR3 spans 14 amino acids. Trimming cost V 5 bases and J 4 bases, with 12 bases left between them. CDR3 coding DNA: TGTGCCAGTAGTTCCGGACAGCGCGGAAACACCATATATTTT. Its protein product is CASSSGQRGNTIYF.

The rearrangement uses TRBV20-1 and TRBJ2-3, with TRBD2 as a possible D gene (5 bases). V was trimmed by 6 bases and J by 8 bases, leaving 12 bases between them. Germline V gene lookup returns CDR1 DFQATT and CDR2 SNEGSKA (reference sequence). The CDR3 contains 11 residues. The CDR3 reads CSAHLAGTQYF. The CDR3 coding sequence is TGCAGTGCGCACCTAGCAGGTACGCAGTATTTT.